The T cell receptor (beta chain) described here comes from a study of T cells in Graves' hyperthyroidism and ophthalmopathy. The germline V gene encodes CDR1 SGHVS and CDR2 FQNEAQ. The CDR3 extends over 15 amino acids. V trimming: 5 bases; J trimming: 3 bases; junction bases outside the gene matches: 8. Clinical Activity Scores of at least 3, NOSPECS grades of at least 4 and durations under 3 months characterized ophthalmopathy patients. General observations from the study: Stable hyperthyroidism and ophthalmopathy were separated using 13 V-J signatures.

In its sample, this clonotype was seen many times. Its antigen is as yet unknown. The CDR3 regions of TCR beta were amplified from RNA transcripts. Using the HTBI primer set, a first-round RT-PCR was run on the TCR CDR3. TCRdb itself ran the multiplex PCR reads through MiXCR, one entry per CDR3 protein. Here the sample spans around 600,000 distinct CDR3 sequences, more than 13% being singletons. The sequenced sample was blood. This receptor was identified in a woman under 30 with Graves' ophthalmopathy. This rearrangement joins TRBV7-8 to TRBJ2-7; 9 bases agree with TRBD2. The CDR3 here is CASSPRVSGSYEQYF. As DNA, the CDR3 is TGTGCCAGCAGCCCCCGCGTTAGCGGGAGCTACGAGCAGTACTTC.